This note documents a single T cell receptor beta chain sequence. The antigen remains unidentified. PCR amplification relied on 60 Vbeta primers (plus 13 Jbeta primers). Data came from immunoSEQ multiplex PCR; TCRdb stores just in-frame clones and leaves some out. The data show tens of thousands of clones, roughly 83% seen once. The CDR3 is 15 residues long. V shed 0 bases and J shed 3 bases, with 9 bases lying between them. Germline loops: CDR1 SGDLS, CDR2 YYNGEE. The data derive from a study of cytomegalovirus exposure and HLA in healthy donors. Study findings and constraints: Later analysis identified a missense DCLRE1C variant that was linked to TCR beta V- and J-gene trimming. Cytomegalovirus-associated TCR beta chains were listed, numbering over 150. Across HLA loci, a later analysis found differing TCR association rates, with DRB1 most and HLA-C fewest.

The donors were healthy bone marrow donors. Specimen: PBMCs. V is TRBV9 and J is TRBJ1-4, with D uncertain. This clonotype was sampled from a man aged 18 to 29 in good health and CMV-seronegative. The CDR3 DNA follows: TGTGCCAGCAGCGTAGGTCTACAGCCTAATGAAAAACTGTTTTTT. Amino acid sequence: CASSVGLQPNEKLFF.